This TCR beta chain emerged from a study of long-term antiretroviral therapy in people with HIV. immunoSEQ v3.0 was run at survey level. Assay: immunoSEQ multiplex PCR; the TCRdb copy retains only in-frame clones and omits some. Among more than 20,000 clones, 81% were seen once, and the ten largest hold 5.7%. This clonotype originated in a man aged 30 to 45 with HIV. The material sequenced was unsorted PBMCs, taken 4.4 years after starting antiretroviral therapy.

The CDR3 region has the DNA TGCAGCGCCGACGAGGGTAGTGCCTATGGCTACACCTTC. Its translation is CSADEGSAYGYTF. V usage is TRBV29-1 and J usage is TRBJ1-2; D call uncertain. Germline CDR1 is SQVTM and CDR2 is ANQGSEA. V lost 7 bases and J 4 bases, leaving 16 bases between the germline ends. The CDR3 extends over 13 amino acids.